The 30 T cell receptor beta chains listed next were all sequenced from one sample in a study of T cell repertoires in cytomegalovirus infection (dated by TCRdb to about 2019). For these TCRs, the target antigens are not known. Reading the label with the study, this specimen's treatment or condition is: in vitro stimulation with specific CMV peptide epitopes to enrich CMV-specific T cells. The sample was run on an Illumina HiSeq 1500. TCRdb trimmed public reads at Q25 via fastp, called clones via MiXCR and kept in-frame beta chains. When rows share a CDR3 protein, they turn into one entry using the most common DNA and genes. For this sample there are about 340,000 distinct CDR3 sequences; 25% to 35% appear just once. The top ten clonotypes cover around 19% of the sample. Here the sequenced sample was cultured PBMCs, taken from culture after CMV antigen stimulation. The receptor source for this set is a human donor in good health (CMV status not recorded). Some clones in this sample may be carry-over from other donors' samples.

The genes are TRBV20-1 and TRBJ2-3, with TRBD1 as a possible D gene (6 bases). CDR1 is DFQATT and CDR2 is SNEGSKA in the germline V gene (reference sequence). The CDR3 spans 14 residues. Between the trimmed V and J ends, which lost 1 base and 1 base, there was a span of 9 bases. The CDR3: CSARGHRGTDTQYF. CDR3 sequence (DNA): TGCAGTGCTAGAGGTCACAGGGGCACAGATACGCAGTATTTT.

The chain is built from TRBV3-1 and TRBJ2-4; 8 bases fit TRBD1. Germline-derived CDR1 and CDR2 are LGHDT and YNNKEL (reference sequence). Germline trimming cut 0 bases from V and 7 bases from J; bases unmatched to any gene: 2. This CDR3 region has 14 residues. Written as DNA, the CDR3 is TGTGCCAGCAGCCAAGATCCAGGGGGCAACATTCAGTACTTC. This encodes CASSQDPGGNIQYF.

The V gene is TRBV5-6, the J gene TRBJ1-1; D unclear. Germline V gene lookup returns CDR1 SGHDT and CDR2 YYEEEE. The CDR3 is made up of 13 amino acids. Trimming left V 1 base short and J 5 bases short, with 9 bases between. The chain's CDR3 is CASSLISGTEAFF. Here the CDR3 DNA reads TGTGCCAGCAGCTTGATCAGCGGGACTGAAGCTTTCTTT. Complete variable domain (other parts from reference TRBV5-6 and TRBJ1-1): DAGVTQSPTHLIKTRGQQVTLRCSPKSGHDTVSWYQQALGQGPQFIFQYYEEEERQRGNFPDRFSGHQFPNYSSELNVNALLLGDSALYLCASSLISGTEAFFGQGTRLTVV.

CDR3 DNA sequence: TGCAGCGTTGTTCAGGGACAGGCGCTGGGGTTTGCCTACGAGCAGTACTTC. Its protein is CSVVQGQALGFAYEQYF. V gene TRBV29-1 combines with J gene TRBJ2-7; 8 positions match TRBD1. This CDR3 spans 17 amino acids. The germline gives CDR1 SQVTM, CDR2 ANQGSEA. Unmatched junction bases numbered 16, after V lost 4 bases and J lost 2 bases.

The V call is TRBV24-1, the J call TRBJ2-3, with D hard to call. Trimming left V 5 bases short and J 1 base short, with 21 bases between. There are 18 residues in the CDR3. The V gene's germline CDR1 is KGHDR and CDR2 SFDVKD. CDR3 in DNA: TGTGCCACCAGTGGGGTTCGAGCGATTAGGTTCCGCACAGATACGCAGTATTTT. Amino acid sequence: CATSGVRAIRFRTDTQYF.

This clonotype was seen a handful of times. The genes are TRBV28 and TRBJ2-3; 7 bases match TRBD1. The CDR3 totals 15 residues. The V segment lost 8 bases and the J segment 6 bases; nucleotides outside the gene matches: 14. Germline V gene lookup returns CDR1 MDHEN and CDR2 SYDVKM. Here the CDR3 reads CASRFPQGSVDTQYF. In DNA, the CDR3 is TGTGCCAGCCGATTCCCACAGGGGTCTGTGGATACGCAGTATTTT.

This clonotype was observed many times. The junction differs from germline at one of its ends, possibly a read error. The chain combines TRBV19 with TRBJ2-2; 8 bases are a match to TRBD2. The CDR3 covers 15 residues. CDR1 and CDR2 from the germline V gene are LNHDA and SQIVND (reference sequence). CDR3 in DNA: TGTGCCAGTGGTATAGCGGGGCCCAACACCGGGGAGCTGTTTTTT. Amino acid sequence: CASGIAGPNTGELFF.

The J gene is TRBJ2-5, the V gene TRBV28, with 7 bases fitting TRBD2. Germline V gives CDR1 MDHEN, CDR2 SYDVKM. Trimming took 1 base from V and 4 from J; bases not matched to a gene: 9. The CDR3 extends over 16 amino acids. DNA of the CDR3: TGTGCCAGCAGTTTATTGGGAGGGTCCGTAGGAGAGACCCAGTACTTC. Amino acid sequence: CASSLLGGSVGETQYF.

This clonotype was seen only once. The CDR3 here is CASSFRDSPNYGYTF. The CDR3 DNA reads as TGTGCCAGCAGCTTCCGGGACAGCCCTAACTATGGCTACACCTTC. The genes are TRBV7-9 and TRBJ1-2; TRBD1 aligns across 7 bases. The CDR3 runs 15 residues. The germline V gene encodes CDR1 SEHNR and CDR2 FQNEAQ (reference sequence). V dropped 3 bases and J dropped 0; count of bases not matched to a gene: 4.

This chain uses TRBV20-1 with TRBJ1-1, with D possibly TRBD1 on 5 matching bases. V lost 0 bases, J lost 8 bases, and 16 bases lay in between. The CDR3 runs 14 residues. From germline, CDR1 is DFQATT and CDR2 SNEGSKA (reference sequence). The CDR3 protein is CSARDHEGRVEAFF. CDR3 DNA: TGCAGTGCTAGAGATCACGAGGGGCGCGTCGAAGCTTTCTTT.

The J gene is TRBJ2-1, the V gene TRBV7-9; TRBD2 might be the D (7 bases). The CDR3 totals 17 residues. Trimming pared 1 base from V and 8 bases from J, leaving 21 bases between. Germline V gene lookup returns CDR1 SEHNR and CDR2 FQNEAQ (reference sequence). The CDR3 loop is CASSLGGGTSVSHEQFF. In nucleotides, the CDR3 is TGTGCCAGCAGCTTAGGAGGGGGAACTAGCGTGAGCCATGAGCAGTTCTTC. The full variable domain, its missing parts supplied by reference TRBV7-9 and TRBJ2-1, is DTGVSQNPRHKITKRGQNVTFRCDPISEHNRLYWYRQTLGQGPEFLTYFQNEAQLEKSRLLSDRFSAERPKGSFSTLEIQRTEQGDSAMYLCASSLGGGTSVSHEQFFGPGTRLTVL.

This clonotype was seen a handful of times. The chain uses TRBV5-4 and TRBJ2-7; D is perhaps TRBD1 or TRBD2 (5 bases each). Trimming stripped 4 bases from V and 3 bases from J, with 14 bases between. This CDR3 spans 14 amino acids. The V gene's germline CDR1 is SGHNT and CDR2 YYREEE (reference sequence). CDR3 sequence reads: CASSAHTGLYEQYF. In nucleotides, the CDR3 is TGTGCCAGCAGCGCCCACACAGGACTCTACGAGCAGTACTTC.

This clonotype has more than one count but fewer than ten. DNA of the CDR3: TGTGCCAGCAGTGCCCTAGGCGGGACAGGGGGTTTCGATGAGCAGTACTTC. The encoded protein is CASSALGGTGGFDEQYF. The chain combines TRBV27 with TRBJ2-7, with 11 nucleotides matching TRBD1. J lost 7 bases, V lost 5 bases, and 16 bases had no gene match. The CDR3 consists of 17 residues. Germline CDR1 is MNHEY and CDR2 is SMNVEV (reference sequence).

The chain has TRBV29-1 and TRBJ2-1, with D tentatively TRBD2 (6 bases). The CDR3 runs 13 residues. Per the germline V gene, CDR1 is SQVTM and CDR2 is ANQGSEA. V lost 7 bases and J lost 7, with 17 bases in between. CDR3 nucleotide sequence: TGCAGCGCCGAAGGAGGGAAGTCGAATGAGCAGTTCTTC. It is translated as CSAEGGKSNEQFF.

The CDR3 sequence is CASSQVGLAGGNEQFF. In DNA form, the CDR3 reads TGCGCCAGCAGCCAAGTAGGACTAGCGGGGGGGAATGAGCAGTTCTTC. The chain combines TRBV4-1 with TRBJ2-1; 15 nucleotides align to TRBD2. CDR1 is MGHRA, CDR2 YSYEKL, per germline. This CDR3 region has 16 residues. Trimming took 1 base from V and 7 from J; bases not matched to a gene: 2.

CDR3 sequence reads: CASRSATSGEETQYF. For the CDR3, the DNA is TGTGCCAGCAGGTCAGCGACTAGCGGGGAAGAGACCCAGTACTTC. The rearrangement links TRBV5-3 to TRBJ2-5, with TRBD2 matching 11 bases. TRBV5-3 is an open reading frame, and its role is uncertain. The CDR3 is 15 residues long. The junction had 9 bases not matched to a gene; V was cut back by 8 bases and J by 3 bases.

This clonotype occurred a few times. The chain combines TRBV7-2 with TRBJ2-7, with D possibly being TRBD1 or TRBD2 (5 bases each). The germline CDR1 and CDR2 sequences are SGHTA and FQGNSA. The CDR3 loop spans 13 amino acids. V shed 5 bases and J shed 0 bases, with 8 bases lying between them. This CDR3 reads CASSVGGSYEQYF. The CDR3 nucleotides are TGTGCCAGCAGCGTTGGGGGCTCCTACGAGCAGTACTTC.

This clonotype turned up a few times. V and J are TRBV10-3 and TRBJ1-2, with 9 nucleotides matching TRBD1. Germline V gene data show CDR1 as ENHRY and CDR2 as SYGVKD. V was clipped by 7 bases and J by 3 bases; unmatched bases: 6. This CDR3 has 14 residues. Here the CDR3 DNA reads TGTGCCATCACGACCCGACAGGGGGACTATGGCTACACCTTC. Amino acids: CAITTRQGDYGYTF.

The J gene is TRBJ2-4, the V gene TRBV23-1, with D unclear. TRBV23-1 is labeled an ORF, and its function is uncertain. V gave up 6 bases and J gave up 4 bases, with 28 bases separating them. The CDR3 consists of 19 residues. The CDR3 here is CASSLTRTRTTLKKNIQYF. CDR3 bases: TGCGCCAGCAGCCTTACTCGTACAAGGACCACACTTAAAAAAAACATTCAGTACTTC.

The chain is built from TRBV19 and TRBJ1-5; no firm D call. The V end lost 5 bases, the J end lost 4 bases, and 9 bases lay between the germline ends. The CDR3 is made up of 13 amino acids. Per the germline V gene, CDR1 is LNHDA and CDR2 is SQIVND (reference sequence). The CDR3 region is CASSGVRNQPQHF. The CDR3 region has the DNA TGTGCCAGTAGTGGGGTCAGGAATCAGCCCCAGCATTTT.

This clonotype appeared a few times. The V and J genes are TRBV24-1 and TRBJ2-7; TRBD1 matches 7 bases. With V trimmed by 4 bases and J by 2 bases, 10 bases remained unmatched. This CDR3 is 16 amino acids long. Germline CDR1 is KGHDR and CDR2 is SFDVKD. CDR3 sequence: CATSECRDSDTYEQYF. In DNA, the CDR3 is TGTGCCACCAGTGAATGCCGGGACAGTGACACCTACGAGCAGTACTTC.

The chain couples TRBV18 to TRBJ1-1; 7 bases are a match to TRBD1. Germline loops: CDR1 KGHSH, CDR2 LQKENI. V lost 3 bases to trimming and J lost 9 bases; unmatched junction nucleotides: 7. This CDR3 region has 13 residues. CDR3 coding DNA: TGTGCCAGCTCACCTTATGAGGGACAGAAAGCTTTCTTT. Protein: CASSPYEGQKAFF.

This clonotype occurred many times. V is TRBV11-2 and J is TRBJ2-1, with D uncertain. This CDR3 contains 12 residues. Per the germline V gene, CDR1 is SGHAT and CDR2 is FQNNGV. V was shortened by 1 base and J by 7 bases, with 5 bases between the two germline ends. CDR3 region: CASSLVSNEQFF. The CDR3 nucleotides read TGTGCCAGCAGCTTAGTGTCTAATGAGCAGTTCTTC.

About this clonotype: This may be a read error, as it is one base from a much larger clone. The CDR3 does not end in the conserved phenylalanine or tryptophan, so this is likely a read error. The chain joins TRBV19 to TRBJ1-2, with D possibly TRBD1 on 5 matching bases. The CDR3 contains 15 residues. Trimming removed 7 bases at V and 4 bases at J, with 19 bases between. Germline CDR1 is LNHDA and CDR2 is SQIVND (reference sequence). The CDR3 protein is CASTLGLARIYGYTS. CDR3 nucleotide sequence: TGTGCCAGTACCCTGGGACTTGCGCGCATCTATGGCTACACCTCC.

The DNA of the CDR3 is TGTGCCAGCAAGGGGGGAAACTATGGCTACACCTTC. Its protein is CASKGGNYGYTF. The gene calls are TRBV12-3 or TRBV12-4 and TRBJ1-2; the D gene is possibly TRBD1 (6 bases). V shed 7 bases and J shed 2 bases, with 8 bases lying between them. The CDR3 runs 12 residues.

Note on this clonotype: A junction end diverges from the germline sequence, so it may reflect a read error. This chain joins TRBV27 and TRBJ1-1, with TRBD1 identical over 9 bases. Germline lookup yields CDR1 MNHEY and CDR2 SMNVEV (reference sequence). This CDR3 contains 18 residues. This CDR3 reads CASSLSTQGAPMNTEAFF. The CDR3 DNA reads as TGTGCCAGCAGTCTATCAACACAGGGGGCCCCCATGAACACTGAAGCTTTCTTT.

This clonotype turned up a few times. V and J are TRBV6-2 or TRBV6-3 and TRBJ2-2; 10 nucleotides line up with TRBD2. The CDR3 is made up of 17 amino acids. CDR1 MNHEY and CDR2 SVGEGT come from the germline V gene. The J segment lost 3 bases and the V segment lost 6 bases, leaving 10 bases of the junction unmatched. This CDR3 reads CASRELAGGRHTGELFF. The CDR3 nucleotides are TGTGCCAGCAGAGAATTAGCGGGGGGCCGCCACACCGGGGAGCTGTTTTTT.

This sequence joins TRBV28 and TRBJ2-1; tentatively, D is TRBD2 (6 bases). Looked up from germline, CDR1 is MDHEN and CDR2 is SYDVKM. The length of the CDR3 is 15 residues. V lost 3 bases and J 0 bases, leaving 9 bases between the germline ends. The DNA of the CDR3 is TGTGCCAGCAGTTTTCGGGGAGGCTCCTACAATGAGCAGTTCTTC. Its protein is CASSFRGGSYNEQFF.

This clonotype has only a few counts. The chain uses TRBV7-8 and TRBJ2-6; 12 bases agree with TRBD2. V lost 2 bases, J lost 4 bases, and 9 bases stayed unmatched. In germline, CDR1 is SGHVS, CDR2 FQNEAQ. The CDR3 totals 19 residues. In nucleotides, the CDR3 is TGTGCCAGCAGCTTACTAGCGGGGGGGCCAAGAGTCGGGGCCAACGTCCTGACTTTC. As protein: CASSLLAGGPRVGANVLTF.

This sequence joins TRBV6-6 and TRBJ2-1; TRBD1 matches 9 bases. The CDR3 is 15 residues long. Germline V gives CDR1 MNHNY, CDR2 SVGAGI (reference sequence). V dropped 6 bases and J dropped 3; count of bases not matched to a gene: 6. The CDR3: CASSNGQGFYNEQFF. The CDR3 DNA reads TGTGCCAGCAGCAATGGACAGGGGTTCTACAATGAGCAGTTCTTC.